This T cell receptor beta chain is drawn from a study of T cell responses to AZD1222 COVID-19 vaccine (dated by TCRdb to the early 2020s). With respect to the entire study: AZD1222 recipients whose second dose came at about 4 weeks and those whose second dose came at about 12 weeks were combined into one group, since spike-specific TCR depth and breadth did not differ between the two schedules. A total of 230 or so trial participants underwent TCR sequencing, of whom roughly 210 received two doses of AZD1222 and about 26 received two doses of the MenACWY control vaccine. Enrollment into the trials was organized by age into subgroups of 18-55, 56-69 and 70-plus years, and those subgroups contained roughly 140, 27 and 60 TCR-sequenced participants, respectively. What the work shows at the level of the full study, not this receptor alone: The 56-69-year group was small, and its depth increase did not reach significance, likely because of low power. No day 14 peak-response samples were available, so repertoires were characterized only after the peak T cell response. Only five to seven AZD1222 recipients were SARS-CoV-2 seropositive at baseline, limiting conclusions about previously exposed vaccinees. Reportedly, close to half of the unique spike-specific TCRs recognized epitopes lying outside the regions that are mutated in the B.1.351 and B.1.1.7 variants. Most participants were white British and females outnumbered males, and the authors suggested that clonal diversity may have been underestimated. Spike-specific TCR breadth and depth rose significantly after two AZD1222 doses compared with day 0 and with MenACWY recipients. The vaccine-associated CD4 TCRs covered the entire spike protein, and the dominant responses fell in regions 160-218 and 743-854.

Interpreted using the paper, the time point label stands for: baseline before first vaccination. Samples from vaccinated people were obtained from the UK trials COV001 and COV002, which included a single-blind randomized controlled phase 2/3 trial of AZD1222 (ChAdOx1 nCoV-19) in healthy adults. For TCRbeta chain sequencing, PBMC samples were collected from trial participants at day 0 and at day 28 after the second dose. Turning to this clone: The specificity of this receptor is unknown. No base quality information exists; no much larger clone differs at one position.

The CDR3 regions of human TCRbeta chains were analyzed by immunosequencing. For the original study's pipeline: Repertoire TCRs were checked for matches against a reference library of SARS-CoV-2-specific TCRs that had been generated using the MIRA antigen-specificity platform. Breadth was defined as the fraction of unique TCRs that were SARS-CoV-2-associated, and depth was defined as the fraction of total T cells that were SARS-CoV-2-associated. Using the MIRA data, each spike-specific TCR was mapped to the spike region that the TCR reacts to and placed in a CD4 or CD8 class. Log10-transformed breadth and depth values were compared by one-way ANOVA with Sidak's multiple comparisons tests. TCRdb took this table from immuneACCESS and kept in-frame rearrangements with V and J called. Such tables lack part of the clones; where checked against another copy, unresolved V genes explain under half of the gap, and the rest is unexplained. D and trimming were read from the DNA, whereas the V and J calls and clone size are those reported in that table. The table for this sample lists some 140,000 clones; more than 85% of them were counted only once. Clones ranked in the top ten supply 2.5% to 3.5% of the sample.

The CDR3 goes from the cysteine to the phenylalanine over 18 residues. CDR3 DNA is the only sequence kept; it has 54 bases, read in frame from the first base. Trimmed from V: 7 bases; trimmed from J: 4 bases; junction bases lacking a gene match: 13. The sequence links TRBV23-1 to TRBJ2-2, and 12 junctional nucleotides match TRBD2. TRBV23-1 is placed among ORFs of uncertain function. This specimen consisted of peripheral blood, obtained on day 0 of AZD1222 vaccination. The TCR comes from an adult in good health. At the DNA level, the sequence is TGCGCCAGCACCGACGAACCAGGACTAGCGGGATGCACCGGGGAGCTGTTTTTT. It is translated as CASTDEPGLAGCTGELFF.